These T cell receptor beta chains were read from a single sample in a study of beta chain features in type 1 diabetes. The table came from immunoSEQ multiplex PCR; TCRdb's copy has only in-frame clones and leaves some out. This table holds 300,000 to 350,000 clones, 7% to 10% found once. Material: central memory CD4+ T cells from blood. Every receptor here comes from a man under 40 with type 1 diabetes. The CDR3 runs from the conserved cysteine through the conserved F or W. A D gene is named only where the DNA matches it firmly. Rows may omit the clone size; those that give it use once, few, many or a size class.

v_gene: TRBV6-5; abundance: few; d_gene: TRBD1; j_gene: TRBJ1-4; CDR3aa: CASSSTGLREKLFF; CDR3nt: TGTGCCAGCAGCTCGACAGGGCTGAGGGAAAAACTGTTTTTT
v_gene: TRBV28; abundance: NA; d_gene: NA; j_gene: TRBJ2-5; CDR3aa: CASRHQGGQETQYF; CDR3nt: TGTGCCAGCAGACATCAGGGGGGCCAAGAGACCCAGTACTTC
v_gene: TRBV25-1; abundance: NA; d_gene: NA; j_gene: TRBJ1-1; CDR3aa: CASKRTENTEAFF; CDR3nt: TGTGCCAGCAAAAGGACGGAGAACACTGAAGCTTTCTTT
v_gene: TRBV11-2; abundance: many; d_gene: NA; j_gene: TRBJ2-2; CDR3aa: CASSPPNGELFF; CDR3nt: TGTGCCAGCAGCCCCCCCAATGGGGAGCTGTTTTTT
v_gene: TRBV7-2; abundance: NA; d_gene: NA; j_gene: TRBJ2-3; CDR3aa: CASSLYSTGTSSTDTQYF; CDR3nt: TGTGCCAGCAGCTTGTATTCCACGGGTACTTCTAGCACAGATACGCAGTATTTT
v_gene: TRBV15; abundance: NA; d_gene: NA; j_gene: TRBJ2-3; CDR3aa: CATSRLNPNTDTQYF; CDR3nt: TGTGCCACCAGCAGATTGAACCCCAACACAGATACGCAGTATTTT
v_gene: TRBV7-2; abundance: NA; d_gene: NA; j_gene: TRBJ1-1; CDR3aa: CASSLAILTTEAFF; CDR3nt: TGTGCCAGCAGCTTAGCGATCTTAACGACGGAAGCTTTCTTT
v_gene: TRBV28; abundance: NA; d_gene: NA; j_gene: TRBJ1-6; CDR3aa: CASSLDSPYNSPLHF; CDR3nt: TGTGCCAGCAGCCTGGACAGCCCTTATAATTCACCCCTCCACTTT
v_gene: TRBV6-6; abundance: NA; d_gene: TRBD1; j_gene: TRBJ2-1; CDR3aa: CASSFKTGVNEQFF; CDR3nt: TGTGCCAGCAGTTTCAAGACAGGGGTGAATGAGCAGTTCTTC
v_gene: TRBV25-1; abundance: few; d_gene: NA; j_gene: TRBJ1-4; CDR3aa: CASSEGGTDEKLFF; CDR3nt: TGTGCCAGCAGTGAAGGGGGGACGGATGAAAAACTGTTTTTT
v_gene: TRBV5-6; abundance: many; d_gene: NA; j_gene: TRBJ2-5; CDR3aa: CASSSSGETQYF; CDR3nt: TGTGCCAGCAGCTCAAGCGGGGAGACCCAGTACTTC
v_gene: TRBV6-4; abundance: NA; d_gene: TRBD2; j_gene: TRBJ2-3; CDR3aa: CASSPRTSGGTDTQYF; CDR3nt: TGTGCCAGCAGCCCCAGGACTAGCGGGGGGACAGATACGCAGTATTTT
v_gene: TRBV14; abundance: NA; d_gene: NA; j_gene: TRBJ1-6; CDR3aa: CASSQDLARNNSPLHF; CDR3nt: TGTGCCAGCAGCCAAGACTTGGCCAGGAATAATTCACCCCTCCACTTT
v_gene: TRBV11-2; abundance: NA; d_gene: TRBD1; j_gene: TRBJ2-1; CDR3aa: CASSAPGQKNEQFF; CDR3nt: TGTGCCAGCAGCGCCCCGGGACAGAAAAATGAGCAGTTCTTC
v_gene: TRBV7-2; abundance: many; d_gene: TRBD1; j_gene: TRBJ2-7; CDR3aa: CASSPSRDRHYEQYF; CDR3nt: TGTGCCAGCAGCCCATCCCGGGACAGACACTACGAGCAGTACTTC
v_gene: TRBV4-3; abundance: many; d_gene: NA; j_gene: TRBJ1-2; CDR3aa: CASSPRAEYSPGYTF; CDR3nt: TGCGCCAGCAGCCCGCGAGCGGAGTATTCCCCTGGCTACACCTTC
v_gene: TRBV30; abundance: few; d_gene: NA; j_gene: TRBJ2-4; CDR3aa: CAWRGIAKNIQYF; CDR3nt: TGTGCCTGGCGGGGCATAGCCAAAAACATTCAGTACTTC
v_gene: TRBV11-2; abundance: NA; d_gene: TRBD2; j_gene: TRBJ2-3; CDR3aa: CASSPSGGAGTDTQYF; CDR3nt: TGTGCCAGCAGCCCCAGCGGGGGGGCGGGCACAGATACGCAGTATTTT
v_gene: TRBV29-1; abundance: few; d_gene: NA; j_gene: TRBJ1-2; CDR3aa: CSVREDRLDGYTF; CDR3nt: TGCAGCGTTCGTGAAGACAGACTAGATGGCTACACCTTC
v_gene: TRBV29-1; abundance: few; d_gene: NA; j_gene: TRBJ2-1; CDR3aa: CSVAVRGGNNEQFF; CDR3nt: TGCAGCGTTGCCGTGAGGGGGGGTAACAATGAGCAGTTCTTC
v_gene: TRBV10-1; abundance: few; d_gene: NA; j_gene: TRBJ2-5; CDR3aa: CASSDRRVQETQYF; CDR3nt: TGCGCCAGCAGTGACCGAAGGGTTCAAGAGACCCAGTACTTC
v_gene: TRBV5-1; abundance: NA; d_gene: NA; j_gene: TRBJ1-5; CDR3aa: CASSVDTNQPQHF; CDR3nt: TGCGCCAGCAGCGTGGACACCAATCAGCCCCAGCATTTT
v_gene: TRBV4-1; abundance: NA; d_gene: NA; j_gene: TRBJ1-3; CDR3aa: CASSQGIPGASGNTIYF; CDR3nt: TGCGCCAGCAGCCAAGGAATTCCGGGGGCCTCTGGAAACACCATATATTTT
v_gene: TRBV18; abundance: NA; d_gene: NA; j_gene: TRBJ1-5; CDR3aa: CASSPPDGYSNQPQHF; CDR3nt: TGTGCCAGCTCACCACCAGACGGATATAGCAATCAGCCCCAGCATTTT
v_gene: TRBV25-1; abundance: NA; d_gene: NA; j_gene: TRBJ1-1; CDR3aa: CATTMGGAFTEAFF; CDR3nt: TGTGCCACCACGATGGGGGGCGCGTTCACTGAAGCTTTCTTT
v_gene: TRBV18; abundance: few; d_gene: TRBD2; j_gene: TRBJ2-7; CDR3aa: CASSPPGSGGFMHEQYF; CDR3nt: TGTGCCAGCTCACCGCCAGGGAGCGGGGGGTTTATGCACGAGCAGTACTTC
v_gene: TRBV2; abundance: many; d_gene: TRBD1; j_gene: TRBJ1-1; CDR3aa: CASSEMGQGDTEAFF; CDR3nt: TGTGCCAGCAGTGAAATGGGACAGGGCGACACTGAAGCTTTCTTT
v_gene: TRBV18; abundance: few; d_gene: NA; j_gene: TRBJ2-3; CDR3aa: CASSPRLSSTDTQYF; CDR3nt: TGTGCCAGCTCACCAAGACTTTCTAGCACAGATACGCAGTATTTT
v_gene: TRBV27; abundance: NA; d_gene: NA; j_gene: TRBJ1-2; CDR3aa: CASSPRSTNYGYTF; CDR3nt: TGTGCCAGCAGTCCCCGGAGTACTAACTATGGCTACACCTTC
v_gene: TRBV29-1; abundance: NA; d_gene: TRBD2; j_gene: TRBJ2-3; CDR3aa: CSSPGPSGGLGFTDTQYF; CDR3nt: TGCAGCTCTCCGGGGCCTAGCGGGGGGCTGGGTTTCACAGATACGCAGTATTTT
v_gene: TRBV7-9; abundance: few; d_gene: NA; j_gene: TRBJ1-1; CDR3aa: CASSLSRGETEAFF; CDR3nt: TGTGCCAGCAGCTTAAGTAGGGGCGAAACTGAAGCTTTCTTT
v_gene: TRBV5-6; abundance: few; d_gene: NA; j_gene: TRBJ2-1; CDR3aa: CASSLVPGSRDEQFF; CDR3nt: TGTGCCAGCAGCTTGGTCCCAGGGAGTCGCGATGAGCAGTTCTTC
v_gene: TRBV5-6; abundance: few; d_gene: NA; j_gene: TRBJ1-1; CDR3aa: CASSKDTNTEAFF; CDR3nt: TGTGCCAGCAGCAAGGACACTAACACTGAAGCTTTCTTT
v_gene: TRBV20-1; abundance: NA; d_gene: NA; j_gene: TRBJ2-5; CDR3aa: CSALNQETQYF; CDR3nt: TGCAGTGCACTGAACCAAGAGACCCAGTACTTC
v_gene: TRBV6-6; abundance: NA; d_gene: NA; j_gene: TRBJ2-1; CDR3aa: CASSYSTRDEQFF; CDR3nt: TGTGCCAGCAGTTACTCGACCAGGGATGAGCAGTTCTTC
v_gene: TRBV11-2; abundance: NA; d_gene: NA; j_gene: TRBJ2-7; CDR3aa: CASSLTAGGKQYF; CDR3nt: TGTGCCAGCAGCTTAACGGCAGGGGGGAAGCAGTACTTC
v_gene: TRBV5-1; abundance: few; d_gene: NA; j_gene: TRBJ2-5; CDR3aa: CASSSFGTNQETQYF; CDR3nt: TGCGCCAGCAGCTCATTCGGCACCAACCAAGAGACCCAGTACTTC